Listed here is a single T cell receptor beta chain. How the authors handled the data: Researchers report that nucleated cell counts were estimated from reference gene primer amplification. Repertoires were generated with immunoSEQ multiplex PCR, while TCRdb's copy carries only in-frame clones and drops some. D and trimming were read from the DNA, whereas the V and J calls and clone size are those reported in that table. This table holds under 250,000 clones, 80% to 85% found once. Germline assignment: CDR1 SGHDT and CDR2 YYEEEE. V was trimmed by 2 bases and J by 6 bases, leaving 9 bases between them. This CDR3 has 13 amino acids. The data derive from a study of blood T cell repertoires in COVID-19. On the study more broadly: Acute and convalescent COVID-19 samples came from the United States, Italy and Spain.

The J gene is TRBJ1-5, the V gene TRBV5-6; D unresolved. The sample was peripheral blood. This clonotype originated in a man in his forties or fifties with active or convalescent COVID-19. The CDR3 DNA reads as TGTGCCAGCAGCTTTGCGGTTGGTCAGCCCCAGCATTTT. Protein product: CASSFAVGQPQHF.